This entry concerns a single TCR beta chain. This clone was seen a handful of times. Its antigen remains undetermined. Base-call qualities are not available, and no considerably larger clone is one nucleotide away. The cohort comprised 666 healthy bone marrow donors. At the time of sampling, all cohort members were nominally healthy, though unrecorded immune exposures were likely present. The donor tested CMV seronegative, placing the donor among the 350 to 400 seronegative members of the cohort. A peripheral blood sample was provided by each donor, and peripheral blood mononuclear cells were used for TCR beta sequencing. The Qiagen DNeasy Blood Extraction Kit was used to extract genomic DNA from the blood cell samples. The data originate from a study of cytomegalovirus exposure and HLA in healthy donors (dated by TCRdb to 2016 to 2017). As for the study more broadly: An earlier analysis of several hundred of the donors reported approximately 300 Gb of sequence data and 100 million to 120 million unique TCR beta sequences obtained from about 179 million T cells. Roughly 300 gigabases of sequencing data and approximately 85 million unique TCR sequences were included in an early release covering about 700 HLA-typed donors. Of the 398 genotyped donors, over 65% fell in the genetic ancestry cluster associated with self-reported Caucasian donors. The study aimed to test whether signatures of past pathogen exposure could be identified by cataloging public T cell receptors. The study used immunosequencing to profile the T cell repertoires of approximately 640 subjects and linked those repertoires to cytomegalovirus serostatus. In addition to the first cohort of 666 subjects, a separate validation cohort of approximately 130 different subjects was used. To predict cytomegalovirus infection status, the study brought together high-throughput TCR immunosequencing, statistical association of individual TCRs with disease status, and machine learning. A later analysis re-examined previously published TCR beta repertoires from 610 or so donors and added high-resolution HLA genotyping to investigate patterns of TCR occurrence. The later analysis used no new phenotypic data to find candidate immune exposures, relying instead on TCR beta sequences and their occurrence across donors. An earlier analysis of 450 to 750 of the donors used high-throughput TCR beta sequencing to judge whether each TCR beta V gene segment behaved as functional or pseudogenic. Donor age, sex, ethnicity and CMV serostatus were compiled together with the repertoire data. Genome-wide SNP genotypes for about 60% of the roughly 670 donors were used in a later genetic analysis, which treated that subset as a discovery cohort. Every discovery cohort repertoire had been produced on one sequencing platform. HLA typing covered class I and class II loci at four-digit resolution. Typing coverage varied by locus: roughly 629-630 donors for A, B, C, DRB1 and DQB1; approximately 500 for DQA1; 600 to 610 for DPA1; fewer than 480 for DPB1. Roughly 5 DR-DQ haplotypes were handled as single units for association and clustering because linkage in the cohort was strong. Across some 400 genotyped donors of the cohort, an average of about 250,000 unique TCR beta nucleotide sequences per donor were sequenced, and approximately 17% of those sequences were non-productive. The investigation overall reported the following: Because counts were too low, roughly 18 rarely observed V segments, including chromosome 9 orphons, were left out of the earlier analysis of about 620 of the donors. A cluster of highly shared sequence variants was judged likely to represent a technical artifact of the sequencing pipeline. In vitro tests confirmed that a few of the cytomegalovirus-associated TCR beta chains recognize cytomegalovirus antigens. It was suggested by the authors that the approach could potentially be generalized to other disease states and immunological phenotypes. Linkage disequilibrium might explain the correlated functional status among segregating V segments, but an unknown experimental factor could not be excluded. A later analysis found that HLA-associated TCR beta chains were more clonally expanded and had lower generation probabilities than equally common non-associated chains. Roughly uniform sequencing depth across donors was assumed in presence/absence analyses, although this assumption may not hold. A later analysis found that most CMV-associated TCR beta chains appeared HLA-restricted, with HLA associations seemingly driven largely by CMV exposure. A later genetic analysis reported fewer N-insertions in productive TCRs among donors in an Asian-associated ancestry cluster than the roughly 620-donor mean. A further reported finding was that TCR beta sequences accurately predicted the HLA-A and HLA-B alleles for most subjects in the first cohort. When HLA alleles, especially DR and DQ, strongly co-occurred, TCR associations were difficult to assign to individual alleles. In an earlier analysis of more than 500 of the donors, most TCR beta V segments appeared in productive rearrangements about 90% or about 30% of the time, broadly matching IMGT annotations. In a later genetic analysis, a missense DCLRE1C variant was associated with V-gene and J-gene trimming of TCR beta chains, and the association was replicated in an independent cohort. For the cohort, immune exposure information was limited to CMV serostatus. According to a later analysis, parvovirus B19, influenza, CMV and Epstein-Barr virus appeared linked to several top co-occurrence clusters. The study listed 150 to 200 TCR beta chains as associated with cytomegalovirus. In a later analysis, over 15,000 TCR beta sequences were associated with specific HLA alleles at a false discovery rate of 0.05. In this cohort, only TCR beta chains were sequenced, and detectable features were limited by the absence of alpha or paired-chain data. HLA typing was unavailable for some donors at each locus, so association tests used only the typed subset. In a later analysis, TCR association rates were found to vary across HLA loci, with the most associated TCRs seen for DRB1 alleles and the fewest for HLA-C alleles. While some public TCRs were present in many individuals, most TCR sequences turned up only very rarely across donors. The classifier was reported to diagnose cytomegalovirus status with high specificity and sensitivity in both the original and validation cohorts.

Libraries were built with the immunoSEQ multiplex PCR assay. For the multiplex PCR, a mixture combining 60 forward primers for TCR Vbeta segments and 13 reverse primers for TCR Jbeta segments was used. Amplification of the CDR3 region of rearranged TCR beta genes was performed with a multiplex PCR assay on genomic DNA. On the Illumina HiSeq System, the amplified TCR beta libraries were sequenced as 87-base-pair reads. Turning to the authors' computational methods: Across the roughly 640 repertoires, a later analysis counted some 81 million unique TCR beta chains, roughly 11 million of which were shared by at least two donors. Raw reads were error-corrected and collapsed into unique sequences by a nearest-neighbor algorithm in which closely related sequences were merged to remove PCR and sequencing errors. V, D and J gene segments were assigned by aligning CDR3 sequences to IMGT reference sequences. For a sequence to be retained, at least a six-nucleotide match to both a V gene segment and a J gene segment was required. Rearrangements were classified as productive when the CDR3 lacked stop codons and remained in frame with V and J, and all other rearrangements were classified as non-productive. Following IMGT convention, CDR3 was defined as the stretch from the second conserved V-encoded cysteine up to the conserved J-encoded phenylalanine. Sequences without an unambiguous match to a single V gene segment were excluded from the earlier analysis of 587 of the donors. In an earlier analysis of approximately 590 of the donors, V segments were called functional above 56.7% productive rearrangements and were called segregating when the between-donor standard deviation exceeded 5%. A statistical classification framework was developed to diagnose cytomegalovirus status using the catalog of TCR beta chain sequences. A later analysis assigned V and J genes by comparing TCR nucleotide sequences with IMGT/GENE-DB human TR gene sequences. In a later analysis, CDR3 sequences and most-parsimonious VDJ recombination scenarios were assigned using the TCRdist pipeline. In a later analysis, every TCR beta chain was defined by the combination of its CDR3 amino acid sequence and its V-gene family, and reads without a unique V-gene family were dropped. To address suspected cross-contamination and a sequencing artifact, a later analysis removed 550 to 750 highly shared, low-generation-probability nucleotide sequences. In a later analysis, a clonal expansion index was calculated for each public chain from normalized within-repertoire ranks of inferred template counts. In a later analysis, generation probabilities were computed with a VDJ recombination model fitted to out-of-frame rearrangements, and the resulting probabilities were checked against IGoR. In a later analysis, hypergeometric tests were used to score TCR-TCR, TCR-HLA and TCR-CMV co-occurrence, with a repertoire-size bias correction applied to TCR pairs. To estimate false discovery rates, a later analysis permuted the HLA or CMV assignments 20 times. A later analysis grouped co-occurring TCRs with DBSCAN, adding TCRdist sequence similarity when clustering within HLA-allele-positive subsets. Repertoires with fewer than 30,000 or more than 120,000 public chains were left out of co-occurrence clustering, as were roughly five repertoires with anomalous nucleotide sharing. TCRdb took over this immuneACCESS table, retaining in-frame rearrangements with V and J assigned. Such tables are incomplete; in checked studies, under half of the missing clones stem from an unresolved V gene, and the remainder is unexplained. That table gives V, J and clone size, and the DNA gave D and trimming. Within this sample are 140,000 to 150,000 clones, with 9.4% of them counted one time only. In total, the top ten clones hold 1.5% to 2% of the sample.

The sequence came from a male donor in good health and CMV-seronegative. Sequencing was done on a sample of PBMCs.

The CDR3 corresponds to CASSLLGGRRETQYF. The nucleotides read TGTGCCAGCAGCTTATTGGGGGGGCGCCGAGAGACCCAGTACTTC. The chain couples TRBV11-2 to TRBJ2-5; the D gene is perhaps TRBD2, on 7 matching bases. Cut back by 2 bases and 4 bases, the V and J ends lie 14 bases apart. From the cysteine up to the phenylalanine, the CDR3 has a length of 15 residues. CDR3 DNA is the only sequence kept; it has 45 bases, read in frame from the first base. The germline V gene sets CDR1 to SGHAT and CDR2 to FQNNGV. When the CDR3 is completed using the reference TRBV11-2 and TRBJ2-5 genes on either side, the full variable domain is EAGVAQSPRYKIIEKRQSVAFWCNPISGHATLYWYQQILGQGPKLLIQFQNNGVVDDSQLPKDRFSAERLKGVDSTLKIQPAKLEDSAVYLCASSLLGGRRETQYFGPGTRLLVL.